Listed below are T cell receptor beta chains from one sample, sequenced in a study of blood T cell repertoires in COVID-19. Sequenced by immunoSEQ multiplex PCR; TCRdb stores in-frame clones only, minus some. The sample lists roughly 80,000 clones, roughly 84% seen once, with approximately 3.3% in the top ten. The source material was peripheral blood. The receptors were gathered from a man aged 45-65 years with acute or convalescent COVID-19. CDR3s include the opening cysteine and the closing phenylalanine or tryptophan. Each record gives: CDR3 protein, CDR3 DNA, J gene, clone size, D gene, V gene. D genes are given only for firm matches. For some rows the clone size is stated as once, few or many, or as a class when expanded; others skip it.

CDR3 protein: CASSLFSGNSYEQYF; CDR3 DNA: TGTGCCAGCAGTTTATTTTCAGGGAATTCCTACGAGCAGTACTTC; J gene: TRBJ2-7; clone size: once; D gene: -; V gene: TRBV28
CDR3 protein: CASSFGTDMNTEAFF; CDR3 DNA: TGTGCCAGCAGTTTTGGAACGGACATGAACACTGAAGCTTTCTTT; J gene: TRBJ1-1; clone size: -; D gene: -; V gene: TRBV28
CDR3 protein: CASSTSSIYNEQFF; CDR3 DNA: TGTGCCAGCAGTACTTCAAGCATTTACAATGAGCAGTTCTTC; J gene: TRBJ2-1; clone size: -; D gene: -; V gene: TRBV6-5
CDR3 protein: CASRLAGLEQFF; CDR3 DNA: TGTGCCAGTCGACTAGCGGGTCTTGAGCAGTTCTTC; J gene: TRBJ2-1; clone size: once; D gene: TRBD2; V gene: TRBV2
CDR3 protein: CASSLGVTYGYTF; CDR3 DNA: TGTGCCAGCAGTTTGGGAGTTACCTATGGCTACACCTTC; J gene: TRBJ1-2; clone size: -; D gene: -; V gene: TRBV12-3/TRBV12-4
CDR3 protein: CASSLYEGAYTEAFF; CDR3 DNA: TGTGCCAGTAGTCTCTATGAGGGGGCTTACACTGAAGCTTTCTTT; J gene: TRBJ1-1; clone size: -; D gene: TRBD1; V gene: TRBV19
CDR3 protein: CASSFGGARGISYNSPLHF; CDR3 DNA: TGCGCCAGCAGCTTTGGCGGGGCAAGAGGCATCTCCTATAATTCACCCCTCCACTTT; J gene: TRBJ1-6; clone size: few; D gene: -; V gene: TRBV5-1
CDR3 protein: CASSFSGTEAFF; CDR3 DNA: TGTGCCAGCAGCTTCTCCGGTACTGAAGCTTTCTTT; J gene: TRBJ1-1; clone size: once; D gene: -; V gene: TRBV5-6
CDR3 protein: CASSGLAGGHNEQFF; CDR3 DNA: TGTGCCAGCAGTGGACTAGCGGGGGGGCATAATGAGCAGTTCTTC; J gene: TRBJ2-1; clone size: -; D gene: TRBD2; V gene: TRBV2
CDR3 protein: CASRGGRKETQYF; CDR3 DNA: TGTGCCAGCAGAGGAGGACGGAAAGAGACCCAGTACTTC; J gene: TRBJ2-5; clone size: -; D gene: -; V gene: TRBV2
CDR3 protein: CASTKKTGYNSPLHF; CDR3 DNA: TGTGCCAGCACTAAAAAGACAGGCTATAATTCACCCCTCCACTTT; J gene: TRBJ1-6; clone size: -; D gene: -; V gene: TRBV28
CDR3 protein: CASSQGLNYGYTF; CDR3 DNA: TGTGCCAGCAGTCAGGGACTTAACTATGGCTACACCTTC; J gene: TRBJ1-2; clone size: -; D gene: -; V gene: TRBV12-3/TRBV12-4
CDR3 protein: CASSIIQGSNQPQHF; CDR3 DNA: TGTGCCAGTAGTATTATTCAGGGGAGCAATCAGCCCCAGCATTTT; J gene: TRBJ1-5; clone size: -; D gene: -; V gene: TRBV19
CDR3 protein: CASSGLAGVSSYEQYF; CDR3 DNA: TGTGCCAGTAGTGGTCTAGCGGGAGTCTCTTCTTACGAGCAGTACTTC; J gene: TRBJ2-7; clone size: -; D gene: TRBD2; V gene: TRBV19
CDR3 protein: CASSQGQGTYEQYF; CDR3 DNA: TGCGCCAGCAGCCAAGGTCAGGGCACCTACGAGCAGTACTTC; J gene: TRBJ2-7; clone size: -; D gene: -; V gene: TRBV4-3
CDR3 protein: CASSGDFRTDTQYF; CDR3 DNA: TGTGCCAGCAGTGGGGACTTTCGCACAGATACGCAGTATTTT; J gene: TRBJ2-3; clone size: -; D gene: -; V gene: TRBV2
CDR3 protein: CASSLGPNSNQPQHF; CDR3 DNA: TGTGCCAGCAGCCTGGGGCCGAATAGCAATCAGCCCCAGCATTTT; J gene: TRBJ1-5; clone size: -; D gene: -; V gene: TRBV5-5
CDR3 protein: CASSLGAGTGVYGYTF; CDR3 DNA: TGTGCCAGCAGCCTGGGGGCGGGGACAGGGGTCTATGGCTACACCTTC; J gene: TRBJ1-2; clone size: -; D gene: TRBD1; V gene: TRBV7-9
CDR3 protein: CASGLAGGLEQFF; CDR3 DNA: TGTGCCAGCGGACTAGCGGGAGGACTTGAGCAGTTCTTC; J gene: TRBJ2-1; clone size: -; D gene: TRBD2; V gene: TRBV25-1
CDR3 protein: CASRQGGYSPLHF; CDR3 DNA: TGTGCCAGCAGGCAGGGGGGATATTCACCCCTCCACTTT; J gene: TRBJ1-6; clone size: -; D gene: TRBD1; V gene: TRBV7-9
CDR3 protein: CASSRGQGRPGELFF; CDR3 DNA: TGTGCCAGCAGCCGGGGACAGGGTAGGCCCGGGGAGCTGTTTTTT; J gene: TRBJ2-2; clone size: -; D gene: TRBD1; V gene: TRBV7-2
CDR3 protein: CASGRPSGRGYEQYF; CDR3 DNA: TGTGCCAGCGGCCGTCCTAGCGGGAGAGGGTACGAGCAGTACTTC; J gene: TRBJ2-7; clone size: -; D gene: TRBD2; V gene: TRBV7-9
CDR3 protein: CASSLRGTGGSNSPLHF; CDR3 DNA: TGCGCCAGCAGCTTGCGCGGGACAGGGGGCTCTAATTCACCCCTCCACTTT; J gene: TRBJ1-6; clone size: -; D gene: TRBD1; V gene: TRBV5-1
CDR3 protein: CSVATSGGNIQYF; CDR3 DNA: TGCAGCGTAGCGACTAGTGGGGGAAACATTCAGTACTTC; J gene: TRBJ2-4; clone size: -; D gene: -; V gene: TRBV29-1
CDR3 protein: CASSQAPGLAGAPGYNEQFF; CDR3 DNA: TGTGCCAGCAGCCAAGCCCCGGGACTAGCGGGAGCCCCAGGGTACAATGAGCAGTTCTTC; J gene: TRBJ2-1; clone size: -; D gene: TRBD2; V gene: TRBV3-1/TRBV3-2
CDR3 protein: CASSLWDRNQPQHF; CDR3 DNA: TGTGCCAGCAGTTTATGGGACAGGAATCAGCCCCAGCATTTT; J gene: TRBJ1-5; clone size: -; D gene: TRBD1; V gene: TRBV28
CDR3 protein: CASSQLDPYEQYF; CDR3 DNA: TGTGCCAGCAGTCAACTAGACCCCTACGAGCAGTACTTC; J gene: TRBJ2-7; clone size: -; D gene: -; V gene: TRBV28
CDR3 protein: CASRDRVNTGELFF; CDR3 DNA: TGTGCCAGCAGAGACAGGGTTAACACCGGGGAGCTGTTTTTT; J gene: TRBJ2-2; clone size: -; D gene: TRBD1; V gene: TRBV6-5
CDR3 protein: CASSSAGSEKLFF; CDR3 DNA: TGTGCCAGCAGCTCAGCAGGGTCTGAAAAACTGTTTTTT; J gene: TRBJ1-4; clone size: -; D gene: -; V gene: TRBV13
CDR3 protein: CASSEQGTTVNPLHF; CDR3 DNA: TGTGCCAGCAGTGAGCAAGGGACAACAGTTAATCCCCTCCACTTT; J gene: TRBJ1-6; clone size: -; D gene: -; V gene: TRBV2
CDR3 protein: CASSQDKGTGYYEQYF; CDR3 DNA: TGTGCCAGCAGCCAAGACAAGGGGACAGGGTACTACGAGCAGTACTTC; J gene: TRBJ2-7; clone size: -; D gene: TRBD1; V gene: TRBV14
CDR3 protein: CASSNPEQGGGETQYF; CDR3 DNA: TGTGCCAGCAGCAACCCGGAACAGGGGGGAGGAGAGACCCAGTACTTC; J gene: TRBJ2-5; clone size: -; D gene: -; V gene: TRBV21-1
CDR3 protein: CASREGAKNIQYF; CDR3 DNA: TGTGCCAGCAGGGAGGGGGCCAAAAACATTCAGTACTTC; J gene: TRBJ2-4; clone size: -; D gene: -; V gene: TRBV28